This T cell receptor beta chain was identified during a study of cytomegalovirus exposure and HLA in healthy donors. The V gene's germline CDR1 is GTSNPN and CDR2 SVGIG (reference sequence). The CDR3 sequence is 12 residues long. Between the trimmed V and J ends, which lost 3 bases and 1 base, there was a span of 6 bases. Note on this clone: Its target is unknown.

Sequenced by immunoSEQ multiplex PCR; TCRdb stores in-frame clones only, minus some. The sample lists roughly 220,000 clones, over 80% occurring once. Regarding the study as a whole: There were over 150 TCR beta chains listed as cytomegalovirus-associated.

Sequenced input: PBMCs. The receptor's source is a woman under 30 in good health and CMV-seronegative. The rearrangement links TRBV30 to TRBJ1-2, with D possibly being TRBD1 (5 bases). The DNA of the CDR3 is TGTGCCTGGAGGGGGGGTAACTATGGCTACACCTTC. This encodes CAWRGGNYGYTF.